This T cell receptor (beta chain) emerged from a study of blood T cell repertoires in COVID-19 (TCRdb year 2020). Background for the entire study: Samples from collaborators originated in the United States, Italy and Spain and spanned both the acute and convalescent phases of COVID-19. The samples were drawn from the first 160 participants of the ongoing ImmuneRACE study and from 1,254 subjects provided by 6 global collaborators. Deeply sampled blood TCRbeta repertoires from subjects exposed to, actively infected with, or recovered from COVID-19 were included in the dataset. Nearly every sample came with metadata listing a de-identified subject ID, COVID-19 status, age in years and sex. Where HLA class I and class II types were available, the types were taken from metadata supplied by the sample provider, not from assay-based typing. The material from the prospective study consisted of cDNA or gDNA derived from T cells, B-cell-depleted T cells, or PBMCs. The repertoires were made available in a free public database intended to serve as a resource for research on the immune response to SARS-CoV-2.

At one collaborating source in Seattle, patients were enrolled during active infection and were followed longitudinally through the course of disease. Whole blood was collected in K2EDTA tubes by collaborating institutions according to the institutions' own protocols. For TCRbeta analysis, collaborators shipped samples in one of three forms: frozen whole blood, isolated PBMCs, or DNA extracted from either of those sample types. The immunoSEQ Assay, a bias-controlled multiplex PCR, was used to amplify TCRbeta CDR3 regions from genomic DNA. As for how the authors treated the data: Nucleated cell counts per sample were estimated from amplification of reference gene primers within the assay. To quantify the absolute abundance of each unique TCRbeta CDR3 rearrangement, sequence reads were collapsed and filtered. For each sample, productive Simpson clonality was calculated as the square root of Simpson's diversity index across productive rearrangements. TCRdb re-hosts the immuneACCESS table, in-frame sequences only. Its copies lack some clones; in the studies checked, an unresolved V gene accounts for under half of them, and the cause for the rest is not known. Clone size and the V and J calls come from that table; the DNA yielded D and trimming. In this sample the table shows over 70,000 clones, 90% of which occur a single time. The ten largest clones capture 5% to 7% of the sample.

The V end loses 2 bases and the J end loses 0 bases, and a stretch of 11 bases separates them. Per the germline V gene, MDHEN is the CDR1 and SYDVKM is the CDR2. From its cysteine to its phenylalanine, the CDR3 spans 16 amino acids. The DNA shown is the 48-base CDR3, in frame from base 1. As to this clone: Its antigen is still unknown. Within one base of it there is no much larger clone, and no base qualities were kept.

Study-wide conclusions, independent of this receptor: How much clinical and demographic metadata was included differed by source and by participant, and the metadata was provided uncurated.

This TCR came from a man between 18 and 35 years old with COVID-19, enrolled during active disease. The V and J segments used are TRBV28 and TRBJ1-3, with TRBD1 tentatively as D gene (6 bases match). The sample was peripheral blood. The CDR3 region reads CASSLGQPYSGNTIYF. The sequenced DNA is TGTGCCAGCAGTTTAGGACAGCCCTACTCTGGAAACACCATATATTTT.